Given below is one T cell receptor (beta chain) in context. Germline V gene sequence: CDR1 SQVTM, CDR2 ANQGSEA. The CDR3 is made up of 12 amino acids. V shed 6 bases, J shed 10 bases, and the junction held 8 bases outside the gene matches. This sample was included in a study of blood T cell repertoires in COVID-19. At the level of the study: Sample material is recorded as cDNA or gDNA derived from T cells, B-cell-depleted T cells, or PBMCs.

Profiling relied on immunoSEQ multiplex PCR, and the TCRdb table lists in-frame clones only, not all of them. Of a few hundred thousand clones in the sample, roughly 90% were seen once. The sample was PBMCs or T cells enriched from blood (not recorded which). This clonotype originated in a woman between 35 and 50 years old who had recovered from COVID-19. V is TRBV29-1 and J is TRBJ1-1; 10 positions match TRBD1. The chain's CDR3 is CSVRPGQGIAFF. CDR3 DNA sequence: TGCAGCGTGCGGCCGGGACAGGGGATAGCTTTCTTT.